The rows below give T cell receptor beta chains drawn from one sample of a study of T cells in Graves' hyperthyroidism and ophthalmopathy. TCRdb independently ran MiXCR on the multiplex PCR reads; one entry per CDR3 protein. The sample has about 400,000 distinct CDR3 sequences; 12% to 15% are singletons. The sample taken for sequencing was blood. These receptors originate from a woman aged 55 to 70 with Graves' ophthalmopathy. CDR3s include the opening cysteine and the closing phenylalanine or tryptophan. A D gene is named only where the DNA matches it firmly. Clone size appears in some rows only: once, few, many, or a class for an expanded clone.

TRBJ2-1	TRBD1	many	TRBV5-1	CASSLVGWDRSYNEQFF	TGCGCCAGCAGCTTGGTTGGTTGGGACAGGAGCTACAATGAGCAGTTCTTC
TRBJ2-5	.	.	TRBV24-1	CATSRGTVTQETQYF	TGTGCCACCAGCAGAGGGACGGTCACCCAAGAGACCCAGTACTTC
TRBJ2-3	.	many	TRBV18	CASSLNQRGGTDTQYF	TGTGCCAGCTCACTCAACCAGAGAGGGGGCACAGATACGCAGTATTTT
TRBJ2-3	TRBD2	few	TRBV5-1	CASSLGLAGDGSTDTQYF	TGCGCCAGCAGCTTGGGACTAGCGGGAGATGGATCCACAGATACGCAGTATTTT
TRBJ2-1	TRBD1	few	TRBV19	CASSIQGDPYNEQFF	TGTGCCAGTAGTATCCAGGGGGACCCCTACAATGAGCAGTTCTTC
TRBJ2-7	.	.	TRBV5-5	CASSFSPRDLNYEQYF	TGTGCCAGCAGCTTTAGTCCTCGGGACCTAAACTACGAGCAGTACTTC
TRBJ2-7	.	many	TRBV11-2	CASSLDRASEQYF	TGTGCCAGCAGCTTAGATCGGGCTTCCGAGCAGTACTTC
TRBJ2-1	TRBD2	few	TRBV4-1	CASSQSPGGPSNEQFF	TGCGCCAGCAGCCAATCTCCGGGAGGGCCCTCGAATGAGCAGTTCTTC
TRBJ2-2	.	.	TRBV28	CASSFRTPNTGELFF	TGTGCCAGCAGTTTTAGGACACCCAACACCGGGGAGCTGTTTTTT
TRBJ2-1	TRBD2	few	TRBV20-1	CSARIAGRYNEQFF	TGCAGTGCTAGAATAGCGGGTCGTTACAATGAGCAGTTCTTC
TRBJ2-1	.	many	TRBV7-2	CASSLIGRGVNEQFF	TGTGCCAGCAGCTTAATCGGCAGGGGGGTCAATGAGCAGTTCTTC
TRBJ1-4	TRBD1	many	TRBV12-3/TRBV12-4	CASSSRTGGRREKLFF	TGTGCCAGCAGTTCCCGGACAGGGGGCAGGCGCGAAAAACTGTTTTTT
TRBJ2-6	TRBD2	many	TRBV5-1	CASSFTGGNSGANVLTF	TGCGCCAGCAGCTTTACGGGAGGGAACTCTGGGGCCAACGTCCTGACTTTC
TRBJ2-1	.	few	TRBV6-1	CATEIHEGVHNEQFF	TGTGCCACCGAAATCCACGAGGGAGTGCACAATGAGCAGTTCTTC
TRBJ1-1	.	.	TRBV29-1	CSVDRAGNTEAFF	TGCAGCGTTGACAGGGCTGGTAACACTGAAGCTTTCTTT
TRBJ1-5	.	many	TRBV2	CASKNERGGHQPQHF	TGTGCCAGCAAAAACGAACGGGGCGGTCATCAGCCCCAGCATTTT
TRBJ2-1	.	few	TRBV12-5	CASGLGQKAGDEQFF	TGTGCTAGTGGTTTGGGCCAAAAAGCCGGCGATGAGCAGTTCTTC
TRBJ2-5	TRBD2	many	TRBV24-1	CATSDPAGGGKTQYF	TGTGCCACCAGTGACCCGGCGGGAGGGGGGAAGACCCAGTACTTC
TRBJ1-5	.	.	TRBV6-7	CASSNNQPQHF	TGTGCCAGCAGTAACAATCAGCCCCAGCATTTT
TRBJ2-3	TRBD2	.	TRBV5-1	CASSFLSGSPTDTQYF	TGCGCCAGCAGCTTCCTTAGCGGGAGCCCCACAGATACGCAGTATTTT
TRBJ2-5	.	.	TRBV29-1	CSVVGGELETQYF	TGCAGCGTTGTTGGTGGTGAGCTTGAGACCCAGTACTTC
TRBJ1-3	.	many	TRBV18	CASSRQGASGNTIYF	TGTGCCAGCTCACGCCAAGGGGCCTCTGGAAACACCATATATTTT
TRBJ1-1	.	few	TRBV7-8	CASSLEAGNTEAFF	TGTGCCAGCAGCTTAGAGGCGGGGAACACTGAAGCTTTCTTT
TRBJ2-1	TRBD2	.	TRBV25-1	CASSQMGLAGGPDEQFF	TGTGCCAGCAGCCAAATGGGACTAGCGGGAGGGCCTGATGAGCAGTTCTTC
TRBJ1-1	TRBD1	many	TRBV2	CASTRQGTEAFF	TGTGCCAGCACCAGACAGGGGACTGAAGCTTTCTTT
TRBJ2-7	TRBD1	many	TRBV2	CASSPVRAGGNQQYF	TGTGCCAGCAGCCCCGTGAGGGCAGGGGGTAACCAGCAGTACTTC
TRBJ2-7	TRBD1	.	TRBV5-4	CASSLAPGQTYEQYF	TGTGCCAGCAGCTTGGCCCCGGGACAGACCTACGAGCAGTACTTC
TRBJ2-5	TRBD2	few	TRBV10-2	CASRDGGRETQYF	TGCGCCAGCAGGGACGGGGGGAGAGAGACCCAGTACTTC
TRBJ1-5	TRBD1	many	TRBV20-1	CSARVTGDQPQHF	TGCAGTGCTAGAGTAACAGGGGATCAGCCCCAGCATTTT
TRBJ2-3	.	.	TRBV19	CASSMADTQYF	TGTGCCAGTAGTATGGCCGATACGCAGTATTTT
TRBJ2-2	TRBD2	.	TRBV19	CACSPSGTNTGELFF	TGTGCCTGTAGCCCTAGCGGGACCAACACCGGGGAGCTGTTTTTT
TRBJ2-1	.	many	TRBV3-1	CASSQEILQFF	TGTGCCAGCAGCCAAGAAATCCTCCAGTTCTTC
TRBJ2-2	TRBD2	.	TRBV20-1	CSARPLGLAGGELFF	TGCAGTGCTAGGCCCCTGGGACTAGCGGGAGGGGAGCTGTTTTTT
TRBJ2-3	TRBD1	.	TRBV5-1	CASTLDRGLSDTQYF	TGCGCCAGCACCCTGGACAGGGGGCTGTCAGATACGCAGTATTTT
TRBJ2-3	.	.	TRBV9	CASSVARADTQYF	TGTGCCAGCAGCGTAGCTAGGGCAGATACGCAGTATTTT
TRBJ1-5	.	many	TRBV28	CASSRRRDTNQPQHF	TGTGCCAGCAGCCGGCGGAGGGACACCAATCAGCCCCAGCATTTT
TRBJ2-3	TRBD1	.	TRBV19	CASSIGQVGPKRDTDTQYF	TGTGCCAGTAGTATCGGACAGGTTGGGCCGAAGAGGGACACAGATACGCAGTATTTT
TRBJ1-5	TRBD1	many	TRBV24-1	CATSAGTGGPQPQHF	TGTGCCACCAGTGCTGGGACAGGGGGCCCTCAGCCCCAGCATTTT
TRBJ2-5	.	few	TRBV6-6	CASSYSMGETQYF	TGTGCCAGCAGTTACTCGATGGGAGAGACCCAGTACTTC
TRBJ2-7	.	few	TRBV19	CASSIGHSDYEQYF	TGTGCCAGTAGTATAGGACACAGTGACTACGAGCAGTACTTC
TRBJ2-3	.	many	TRBV5-5	CASGPRVSTDTQYF	TGTGCCAGCGGTCCTAGAGTGAGCACAGATACGCAGTATTTT
TRBJ2-1	.	.	TRBV30	CAWSVTWDEQFF	TGTGCCTGGAGTGTAACCTGGGATGAGCAGTTCTTC
TRBJ2-7	.	few	TRBV5-1	CASSLRSGFSYEQYF	TGCGCCAGCAGCTTGAGGTCAGGGTTTTCCTACGAGCAGTACTTC
TRBJ1-1	.	.	TRBV25-1	CASTPGQFEAFF	TGTGCCAGCACCCCCGGACAGTTTGAAGCTTTCTTT
TRBJ2-3	.	few	TRBV20-1	CSAIVPGVDTQYF	TGCAGTGCTATTGTCCCGGGAGTAGATACGCAGTATTTT
TRBJ2-3	TRBD2	.	TRBV7-9	CASSFGSGRVGDTQYF	TGTGCCAGCAGCTTCGGCAGCGGGAGGGTTGGAGATACGCAGTATTTT
TRBJ2-5	.	many	TRBV3-1	CASSPATGTSWETQYF	TGTGCCAGCAGCCCTGCCACAGGGACCTCCTGGGAGACCCAGTACTTC
TRBJ2-6	TRBD2	.	TRBV28	CASSLASGSPGANVLTF	TGTGCCAGCAGTTTGGCTAGCGGGAGTCCCGGGGCCAACGTCCTGACTTTC
TRBJ2-1	TRBD1	.	TRBV24-1	CATSDFPTGTGGSEQFF	TGTGCCACCAGTGATTTTCCGACCGGGACAGGGGGCTCTGAGCAGTTCTTC
TRBJ2-2	.	many	TRBV28	CASSLRWELFF	TGTGCCAGCAGTTTGCGTTGGGAGCTGTTTTTT
TRBJ2-2	.	.	TRBV18	CASSPQAGISTGELFF	TGTGCCAGCTCACCACAGGCAGGGATAAGCACCGGGGAGCTGTTTTTT
TRBJ2-2	.	.	TRBV19	CASSIVTGGGTGELFF	TGTGCCAGTAGTATAGTGACGGGGGGCGGCACCGGGGAGCTGTTTTTT
TRBJ1-3	.	.	TRBV6-1	CASKKGGLGNTIYF	TGTGCCTCAAAGAAGGGGGGGCTTGGAAACACCATATATTTT
TRBJ2-7	TRBD1	once	TRBV9	CASRGQGRYEQYF	TGTGCCAGCAGGGGACAGGGACGCTACGAGCAGTACTTC
TRBJ2-7	.	.	TRBV7-9	CASSLDGRDEQYF	TGTGCCAGCAGCTTAGACGGTCGGGACGAGCAGTACTTC